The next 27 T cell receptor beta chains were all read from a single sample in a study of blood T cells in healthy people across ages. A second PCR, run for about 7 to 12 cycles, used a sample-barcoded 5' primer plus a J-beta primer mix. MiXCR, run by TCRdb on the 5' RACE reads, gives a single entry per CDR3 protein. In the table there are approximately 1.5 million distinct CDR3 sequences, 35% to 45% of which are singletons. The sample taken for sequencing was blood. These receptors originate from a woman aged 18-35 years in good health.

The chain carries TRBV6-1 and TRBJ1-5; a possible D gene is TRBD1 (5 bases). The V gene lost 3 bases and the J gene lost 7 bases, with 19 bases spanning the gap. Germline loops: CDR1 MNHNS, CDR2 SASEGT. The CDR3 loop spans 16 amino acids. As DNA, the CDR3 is TGTGCCAGCAGTGAGTGGCAGGGCCAACTCAAACAGCCCCAGCATTTT. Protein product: CASSEWQGQLKQPQHF.

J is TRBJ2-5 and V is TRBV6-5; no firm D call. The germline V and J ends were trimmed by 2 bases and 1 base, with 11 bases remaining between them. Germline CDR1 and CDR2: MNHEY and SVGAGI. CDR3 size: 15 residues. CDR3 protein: CASSYLGRSQETQYF. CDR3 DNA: TGTGCCAGCAGTTACCTTGGACGGAGCCAAGAGACCCAGTACTTC.

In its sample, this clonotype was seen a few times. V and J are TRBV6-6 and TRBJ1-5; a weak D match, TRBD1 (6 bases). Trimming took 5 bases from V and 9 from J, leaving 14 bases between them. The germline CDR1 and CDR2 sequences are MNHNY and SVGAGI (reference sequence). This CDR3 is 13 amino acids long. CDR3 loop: CASSGGGLGPQHF. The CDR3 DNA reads TGTGCCAGCAGTGGGGGGGGGCTAGGGCCCCAGCATTTT.

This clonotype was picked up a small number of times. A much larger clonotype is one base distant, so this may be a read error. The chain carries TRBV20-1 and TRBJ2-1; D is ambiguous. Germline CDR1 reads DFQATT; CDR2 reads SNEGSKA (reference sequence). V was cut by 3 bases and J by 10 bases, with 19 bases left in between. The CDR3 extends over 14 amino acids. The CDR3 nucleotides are TGCAGTGCTAGGCCGGTAATTGGCCGTTACGAGCAGTTCTTC. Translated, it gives CSARPVIGRYEQFF.

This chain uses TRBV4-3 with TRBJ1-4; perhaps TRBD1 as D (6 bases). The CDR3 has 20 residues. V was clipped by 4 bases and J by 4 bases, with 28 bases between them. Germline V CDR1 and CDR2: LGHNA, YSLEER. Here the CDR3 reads CASSRRHGSASGTSNEKLFF. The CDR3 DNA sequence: TGCGCCAGCAGCCGGCGGCATGGGTCAGCGTCCGGGACAAGTAATGAAAAACTGTTTTTT.

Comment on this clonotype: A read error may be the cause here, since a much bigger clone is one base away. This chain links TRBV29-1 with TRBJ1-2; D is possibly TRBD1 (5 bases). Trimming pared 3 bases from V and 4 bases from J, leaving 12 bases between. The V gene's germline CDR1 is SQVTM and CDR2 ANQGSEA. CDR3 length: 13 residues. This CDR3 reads CSVDSGGVYGYTF. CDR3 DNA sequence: TGCAGCGTTGATAGTGGGGGAGTCTATGGCTACACCTTC.

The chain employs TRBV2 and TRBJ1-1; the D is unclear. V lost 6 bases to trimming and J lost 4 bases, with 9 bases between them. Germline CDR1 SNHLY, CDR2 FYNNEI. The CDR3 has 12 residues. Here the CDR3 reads CASRPSGTEAFF. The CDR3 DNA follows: TGTGCCAGCAGGCCTAGTGGCACTGAAGCTTTCTTT.

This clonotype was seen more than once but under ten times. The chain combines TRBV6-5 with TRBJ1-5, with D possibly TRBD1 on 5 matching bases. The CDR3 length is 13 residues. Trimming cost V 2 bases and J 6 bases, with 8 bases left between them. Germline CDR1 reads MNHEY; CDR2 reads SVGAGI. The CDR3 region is CASSYRGVQPQHF. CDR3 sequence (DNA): TGTGCCAGCAGTTACAGAGGGGTTCAGCCCCAGCATTTT.

The CDR3 loop is CASSLGLAGAFTDTQYF. CDR3 coding DNA: TGTGCCAGCAGCTTAGGGTTAGCGGGGGCCTTCACAGATACGCAGTATTTT. The chain joins TRBV7-9 to TRBJ2-3; 9 nucleotides match TRBD2. The trim removed 1 base at V and 2 bases at J, leaving 7 bases unmatched. Germline V CDR1 and CDR2: SEHNR, FQNEAQ (reference sequence). CDR3 length equals 17 residues.

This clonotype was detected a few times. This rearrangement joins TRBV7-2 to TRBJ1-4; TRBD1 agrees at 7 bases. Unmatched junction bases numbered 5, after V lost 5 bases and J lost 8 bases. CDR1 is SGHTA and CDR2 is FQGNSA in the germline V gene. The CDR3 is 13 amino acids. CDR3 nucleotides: TGTGCCAGCAGCAACCGGGACAGAGAAAAACTGTTTTTT. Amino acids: CASSNRDREKLFF.

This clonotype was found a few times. In DNA, the CDR3 is TGTGCCAGCAGTTTAATGGGGCTAGTTGGAGATACGCAGTATTTT. Translating it yields CASSLMGLVGDTQYF. V and J are TRBV12-3 or TRBV12-4 and TRBJ2-3; possible D gene TRBD1, 5 bases. V lost 2 bases to trimming and J lost 5 bases, with 14 bases between them. This CDR3 has 15 amino acids.

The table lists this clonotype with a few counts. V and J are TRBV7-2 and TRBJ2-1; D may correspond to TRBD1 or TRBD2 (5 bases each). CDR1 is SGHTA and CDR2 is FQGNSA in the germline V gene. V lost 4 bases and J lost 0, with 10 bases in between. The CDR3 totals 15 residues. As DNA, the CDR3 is TGTGCCAGCAGCTGGGGACCCAGCTCCTACAATGAGCAGTTCTTC. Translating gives CASSWGPSSYNEQFF.

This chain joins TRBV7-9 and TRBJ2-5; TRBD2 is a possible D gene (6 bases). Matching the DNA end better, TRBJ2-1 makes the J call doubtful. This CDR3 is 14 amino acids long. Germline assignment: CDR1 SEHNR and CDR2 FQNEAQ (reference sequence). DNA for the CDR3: TGTGCCAGCAGCTTAGGGGACTTCCAAGAGACCCAGTTCTTC. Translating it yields CASSLGDFQETQFF.

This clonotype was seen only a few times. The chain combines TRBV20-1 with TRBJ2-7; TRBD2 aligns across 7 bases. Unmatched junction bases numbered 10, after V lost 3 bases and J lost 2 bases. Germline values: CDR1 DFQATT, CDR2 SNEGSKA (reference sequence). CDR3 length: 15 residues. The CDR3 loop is CSASPGTIITYEQYF. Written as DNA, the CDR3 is TGCAGTGCTAGTCCCGGGACTATAATTACCTACGAGCAGTACTTC.

CDR3 DNA sequence: TGCGCCAGCAGCACGAATAAAGGGCGGGACTATGGCTACACCTTC. Protein sequence: CASSTNKGRDYGYTF. V gene TRBV4-1 combines with J gene TRBJ1-2; D gene ambiguous. Germline lookup yields CDR1 MGHRA and CDR2 YSYEKL. The V and J ends lost 5 bases and 3 bases respectively, with 16 bases between them. CDR3 length equals 15 residues.

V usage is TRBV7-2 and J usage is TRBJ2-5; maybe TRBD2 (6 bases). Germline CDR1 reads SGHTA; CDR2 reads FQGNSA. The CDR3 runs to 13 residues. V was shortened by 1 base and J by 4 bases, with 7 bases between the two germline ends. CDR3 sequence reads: CASSLGTIETQYF. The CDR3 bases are TGTGCCAGCAGCTTAGGGACTATAGAGACCCAGTACTTC.

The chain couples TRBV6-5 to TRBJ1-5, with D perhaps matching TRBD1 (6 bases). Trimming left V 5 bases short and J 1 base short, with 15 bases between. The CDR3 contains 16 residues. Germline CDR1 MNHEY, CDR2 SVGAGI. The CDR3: CASSPGTRPSNQPQHF. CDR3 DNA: TGTGCCAGCAGTCCGGGGACAAGGCCCAGCAATCAGCCCCAGCATTTT.

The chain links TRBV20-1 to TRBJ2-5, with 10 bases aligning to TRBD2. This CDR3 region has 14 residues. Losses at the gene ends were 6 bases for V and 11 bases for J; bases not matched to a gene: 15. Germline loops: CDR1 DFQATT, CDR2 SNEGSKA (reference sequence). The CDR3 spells CSADTSGKGDEQYF. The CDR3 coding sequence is TGCAGTGCGGATACTAGCGGGAAAGGCGATGAGCAGTACTTC.

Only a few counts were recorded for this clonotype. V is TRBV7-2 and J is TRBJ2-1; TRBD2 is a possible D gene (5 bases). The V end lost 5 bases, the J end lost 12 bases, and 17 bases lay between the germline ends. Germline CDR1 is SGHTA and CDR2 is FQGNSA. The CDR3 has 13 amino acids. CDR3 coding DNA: TGTGCCAGCAGCACGCAGAGGGCTTCGCCGCAGTTCTTC. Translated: CASSTQRASPQFF.

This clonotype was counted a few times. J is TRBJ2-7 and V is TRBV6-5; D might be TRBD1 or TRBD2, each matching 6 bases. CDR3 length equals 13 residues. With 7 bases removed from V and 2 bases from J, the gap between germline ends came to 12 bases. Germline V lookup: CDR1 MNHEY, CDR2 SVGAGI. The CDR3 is CASKGGRAYEQYF. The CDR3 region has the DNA TGTGCCAGCAAGGGGGGTAGGGCCTACGAGCAGTACTTC.

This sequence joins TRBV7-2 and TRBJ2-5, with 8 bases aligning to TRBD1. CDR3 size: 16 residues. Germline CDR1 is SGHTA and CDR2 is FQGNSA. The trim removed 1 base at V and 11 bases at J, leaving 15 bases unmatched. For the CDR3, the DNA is TGTGCCAGCAGCTTAGAACAGGGGGTCTCCTACAATGAGCAGTACTTC. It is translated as CASSLEQGVSYNEQYF.

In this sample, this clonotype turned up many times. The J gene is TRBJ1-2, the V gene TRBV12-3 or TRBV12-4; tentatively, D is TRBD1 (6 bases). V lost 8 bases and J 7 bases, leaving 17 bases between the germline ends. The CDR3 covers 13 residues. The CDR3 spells CASSWTARSGYTF. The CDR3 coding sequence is TGTGCCAGCTCGTGGACAGCTCGTTCTGGCTACACCTTC.

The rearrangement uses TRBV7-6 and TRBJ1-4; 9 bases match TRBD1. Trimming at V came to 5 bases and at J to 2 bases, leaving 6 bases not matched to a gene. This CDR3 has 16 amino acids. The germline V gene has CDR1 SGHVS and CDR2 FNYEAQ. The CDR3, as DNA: TGTGCCAGCAGCAGCAGACAGGGGGGGACTAATGAAAAACTGTTTTTT. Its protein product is CASSSRQGGTNEKLFF.

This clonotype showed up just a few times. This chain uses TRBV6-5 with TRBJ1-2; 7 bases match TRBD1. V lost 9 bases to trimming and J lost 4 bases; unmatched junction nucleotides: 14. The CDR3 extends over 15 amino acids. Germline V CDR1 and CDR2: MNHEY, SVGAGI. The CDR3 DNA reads TGTGCCAGAAGCCAGACCCAGACAGGGCGCTATGGCTACACCTTC. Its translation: CARSQTQTGRYGYTF.

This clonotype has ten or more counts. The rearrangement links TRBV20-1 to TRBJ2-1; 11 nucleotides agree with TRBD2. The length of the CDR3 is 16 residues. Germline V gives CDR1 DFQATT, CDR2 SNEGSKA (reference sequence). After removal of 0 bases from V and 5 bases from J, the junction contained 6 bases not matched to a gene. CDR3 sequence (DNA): TGCAGTGCTAGAGACGATAGACTAGCGGGGAACAATGAGCAGTTCTTC. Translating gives CSARDDRLAGNNEQFF.

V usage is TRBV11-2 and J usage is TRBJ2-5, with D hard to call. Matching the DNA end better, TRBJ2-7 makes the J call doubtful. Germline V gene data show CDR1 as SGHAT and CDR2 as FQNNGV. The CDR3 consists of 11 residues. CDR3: CASKKVSEQYF. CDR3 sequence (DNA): TGTGCCAGCAAGAAGGTGAGCGAGCAGTACTTC.

The CDR3 loop reads CASSLTQDQPQHF. Written as DNA, the CDR3 is TGTGCCAGCAGTCTCACTCAGGATCAGCCCCAGCATTTT. The chain combines TRBV27 with TRBJ1-5; D is uncertain. V dropped 5 bases and J dropped 5 bases, with 10 bases sitting between them. CDR1 and CDR2 from the germline V gene are MNHEY and SMNVEV (reference sequence). This CDR3 comprises 13 residues.